The clone carrying this T cell receptor (beta chain) was seen many times. Its antigen is unidentified. This entry belongs to a study of T-cell reconstitution after alpha-beta-depleted transplantation in children. The study, taken as a whole, reports: Fresh T-cell production supplied most of the T-cell counts and diversity seen one year after transplant. About two months after transplant, alpha-beta T cells reportedly came from several hundred expanded graft clones.

The CDR3 runs 14 residues. Trimming left V 0 bases short and J 11 bases short, with 14 bases between. Germline lookup yields CDR1 MGHRA and CDR2 YSYEKL. Unique molecular identifiers were incorporated into the prepared TCRbeta library. TCRdb reprocessed the PCR reads with MiXCR, giving one entry per CDR3 protein. The sample records around 450,000 distinct CDR3 sequences, 15% to 20% being singletons. This receptor was taken from a boy in the first two years of life who had a stem cell transplant for Wiskott-Aldrich syndrome, so the T cells may come from the graft donor. The rearrangement joins TRBV4-1 to TRBJ2-4; D is undetermined. This sample comprised PBMCs, mostly from graft donor cells, obtained 360 days after TCRalphabeta/CD19-depleted stem cell transplant. CDR3 sequence: CASSQDLLRSLQYF. In nucleotides, the CDR3 is TGCGCCAGCAGCCAAGATTTGCTGCGAAGCCTTCAGTACTTC.